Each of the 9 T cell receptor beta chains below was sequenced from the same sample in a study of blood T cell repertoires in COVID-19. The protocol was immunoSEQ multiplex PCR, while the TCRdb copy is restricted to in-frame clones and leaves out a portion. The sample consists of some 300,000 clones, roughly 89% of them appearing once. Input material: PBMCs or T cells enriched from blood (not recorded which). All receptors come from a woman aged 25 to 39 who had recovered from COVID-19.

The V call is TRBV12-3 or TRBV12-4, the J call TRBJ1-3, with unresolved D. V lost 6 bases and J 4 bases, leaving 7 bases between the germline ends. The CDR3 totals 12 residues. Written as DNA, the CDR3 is TGTGCCAGCAGCCCACGGGGAAACACCATATATTTT. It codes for CASSPRGNTIYF.

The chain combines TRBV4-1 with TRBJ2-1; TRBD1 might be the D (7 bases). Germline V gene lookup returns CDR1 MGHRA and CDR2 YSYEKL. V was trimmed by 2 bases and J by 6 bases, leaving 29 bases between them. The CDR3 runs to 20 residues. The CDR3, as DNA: TGCGCCAGCAGCCAAAATAAAGGGATTACCAGGGGGGATCGCATCAATGAGCAGTTCTTC. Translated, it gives CASSQNKGITRGDRINEQFF.

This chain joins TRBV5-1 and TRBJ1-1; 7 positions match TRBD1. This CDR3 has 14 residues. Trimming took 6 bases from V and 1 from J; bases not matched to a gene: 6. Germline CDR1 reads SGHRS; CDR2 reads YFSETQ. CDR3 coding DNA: TGCGCCAGCAACTTCGGGACAGAGAACACTGAAGCTTTCTTT. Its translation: CASNFGTENTEAFF.

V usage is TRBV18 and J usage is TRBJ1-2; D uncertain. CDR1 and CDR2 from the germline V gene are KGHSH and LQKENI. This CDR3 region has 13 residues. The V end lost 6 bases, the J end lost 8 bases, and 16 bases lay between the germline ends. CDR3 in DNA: TGTGCCAGCTCGCCCTCTGACGGGGTGGGCTACACCTTC. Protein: CASSPSDGVGYTF.

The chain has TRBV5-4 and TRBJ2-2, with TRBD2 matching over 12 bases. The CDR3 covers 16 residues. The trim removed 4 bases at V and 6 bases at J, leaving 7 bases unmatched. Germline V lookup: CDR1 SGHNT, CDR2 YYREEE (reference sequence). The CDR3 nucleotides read TGTGCCAGCAGCCCGGGACTAGCGGGCGACGCCGGGGAGCTGTTTTTT. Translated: CASSPGLAGDAGELFF.

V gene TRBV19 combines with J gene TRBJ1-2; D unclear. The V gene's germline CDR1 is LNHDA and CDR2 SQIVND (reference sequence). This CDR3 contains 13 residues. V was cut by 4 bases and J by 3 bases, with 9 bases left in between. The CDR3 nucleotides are TGTGCCAGTAGTAAGAGGGCAGACTATGGCTACACCTTC. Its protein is CASSKRADYGYTF.

The CDR3 nucleotides read TGCAGCGGCGAGCTGAACAGGGGGCTTTCCTACAATGAGCAGTTCTTC. Translated: CSGELNRGLSYNEQFF. The genes are TRBV29-1 and TRBJ2-1, with 9 positions matching TRBD1. Germline values: CDR1 SQVTM, CDR2 ANQGSEA. V shed 7 bases, J shed 1 base, and the junction held 11 bases outside the gene matches. This CDR3 is 16 amino acids long.

In DNA, the CDR3 is TGTGCTAGTGGCCTCGACCCCGGGACATATATGAACACTGAAGCTTTCTTT. Protein product: CASGLDPGTYMNTEAFF. The chain uses TRBV12-5 and TRBJ1-1; perhaps TRBD1 as D (6 bases). CDR1 is LGHNT and CDR2 is FRNRAP in the germline V gene. V shed 6 bases and J shed 0 bases, with 20 bases lying between them. This CDR3 contains 17 residues.

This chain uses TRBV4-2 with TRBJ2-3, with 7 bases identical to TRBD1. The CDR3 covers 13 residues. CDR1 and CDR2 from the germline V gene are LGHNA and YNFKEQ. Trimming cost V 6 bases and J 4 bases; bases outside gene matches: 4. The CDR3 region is CASRRTGADTQYF. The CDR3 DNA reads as TGTGCCAGCAGACGAACAGGGGCAGATACGCAGTATTTT.